The present entry profiles one T cell receptor beta chain with its context. The antigen it binds to is not known. Per-base qualities were not stored, and no clone one base away is much larger. This specimen includes other DNA sequences encoding the same CDR3. This sample is drawn from a study of blood T cell repertoires in COVID-19 (dated by TCRdb to about 2020). About the full investigation: Collaborator samples came from the United States, Italy and Spain and covered acute and convalescent phases of COVID-19. The prospective study material was composed of cDNA or gDNA derived from T cells, B-cell-depleted T cells, or PBMCs. Deeply sampled blood TCRbeta repertoires from subjects exposed to, actively infected with, or recovered from COVID-19 were included in the dataset. The sample metadata nearly always contained a de-identified subject ID, COVID-19 status, age in years and sex. Where HLA class I and class II types were available, the types were taken from metadata supplied by the sample provider, not from assay-based typing. The samples were drawn from the first 160 participants of the ongoing ImmuneRACE study and from under 1,500 subjects provided by 6 global collaborators. The repertoires were made available in a free public database intended to serve as a resource for research on the immune response to SARS-CoV-2. The investigation overall reported the following: Clinical and demographic metadata were provided uncurated, with the amount varying by source and participant.

The V end gives up 5 bases and the J end 2 bases, leaving 6 bases in the junction not matched to a gene. Based on the germline V gene, the CDR1 and CDR2 sequences are MDHEN and SYDVKM. The CDR3 measures 16 amino acids from cysteine to phenylalanine. The retained sequence is limited to the CDR3, 48 bases, with the frame set at the first base. TCRbeta CDR3 regions were amplified from genomic DNA using the immunoSEQ Assay, a bias-controlled multiplex PCR. The study's processing was this. The number of nucleated cells in each sample was estimated by amplification of reference gene primers within the assay. Sequence reads were collapsed and filtered to measure the absolute abundance of every unique TCRbeta CDR3 rearrangement. For each sample, productive Simpson clonality was calculated by taking the square root of Simpson's diversity index across productive rearrangements. Held by TCRdb, this immuneACCESS table contains in-frame sequences only and omits some clones. Under half of the omission traces to an unresolved V gene where checked; the cause of the rest is unknown. V and J calls plus clone size are reproduced from that table; the DNA served to infer D and trimming. For this sample there are 400,000 to 500,000 clones; roughly 88% appear just once. The top ten constitute approximately 1.5% of the sample.

Enrolling through a virtual design, the prospective study's participants ranged in age from about 18 to 89 years and lived across around 25 United States geographic areas. To assign participants to cohorts, the prospective study relied on clinical history that participants themselves reported in a screening survey and a study questionnaire. Exposed participants had been in contact with someone with a PCR-confirmed or clinician-diagnosed COVID-19 case within 2 weeks of study entry. In the prospective study, mobile phlebotomists collected whole blood, serum and a nasopharyngeal or oropharyngeal swab from each participant. Over a 2-month period, participants in the prospective study had the option of providing additional blood draws and questionnaires. Blood samples from the prospective study were shipped frozen or at room temperature prior to DNA extraction.

This clonotype originated in a woman under 30 who had been exposed to COVID-19. This sequence uses TRBV28 and TRBJ1-5; TRBD1 fits 10 bases in the junction. The sequenced sample was PBMCs or T cells enriched from blood (not recorded which). The DNA reads TGTGCCAGCAGTCCGCCGACAGGGGGCGGCAATCAGCCCCAGCATTTT. This gives the protein CASSPPTGGGNQPQHF.